This T cell receptor (beta chain) came from a study of CD8 T cells in ankylosing spondylitis. Study-level results: Eight highly homologous variants made up a TCR beta motif, and this motif appeared characteristic of ankylosing spondylitis blood. The clones that were linked to disease were reported to be significantly enriched in matched synovial fluid samples from ankylosing spondylitis patients.

The V end was cut by 10 bases, the J end by 0 bases, with 12 bases between. The CDR3 consists of 13 residues. Germline-derived CDR1 and CDR2 are MNHNS and SASEGT. Remarks on this clonotype: Its antigen is unidentified.

5'-RACE, quantitative and with molecular barcodes, yielded the TCR beta libraries. MiXCR was run by TCRdb on the 5' RACE reads, yielding one entry per CDR3 protein. This table has 130,000 or so distinct CDR3 sequences, approximately 17% appearing once. This receptor was obtained from a male donor with ankylosing spondylitis. The sequenced material came from blood, either unsorted or a sorted T cell fraction (not recorded which). The rearrangement links TRBV6-1 to TRBJ1-1, with no clear D. Here the CDR3 DNA reads TGTGCCACCTCAGTAGCTTTGAACACTGAAGCTTTCTTT. This sequence encodes CATSVALNTEAFF.